This T cell receptor beta chain was captured in a study of neoadjuvant anti-PD-1 for oral cavity cancer. Patients were newly diagnosed with stage II-IVA oral cavity squamous cell carcinoma without prior systemic or radiation treatment. The patients had HPV-negative, locally advanced oral cavity squamous cell carcinoma. Some clones are missing from TCRdb's copy, which holds only in-frame ones; the method was immunoSEQ multiplex PCR. The sample lists more than 13,000 clones, about two thirds occurring once. Germline V gives CDR1 SGHAT, CDR2 FQNNGV. The CDR3 loop spans 15 amino acids. Trimming removed 4 bases from V and 0 bases from J, with 10 bases in between.

The starting material was PBMCs, obtained before nivolumab (anti-PD-1) treatment. V usage is TRBV11-2 and J usage is TRBJ1-3; D call uncertain. The TCR was taken from a person between 35 and 79 years old with oral cavity squamous cell carcinoma. CDR3 sequence: CASSSLRNSGNTIYF. The DNA of the CDR3 is TGTGCCAGCAGCTCCCTAAGGAACTCTGGAAACACCATATATTTT.